This passage covers 31 T cell receptor beta chains from one sample sequenced in a study of blood T cells in healthy people across ages. PCR was performed a second time for about 7 to 12 cycles using a sample-barcoded 5' primer and a J-beta primer mix. TCRdb fed the 5' RACE reads into MiXCR, producing one record per CDR3 protein. This sample has hundreds of thousands of distinct CDR3 sequences, with approximately 48% found just once. Source material: blood. Source of these receptors: a man aged 55-75 years in good health.

This chain connects TRBV6-2 or TRBV6-3 to TRBJ2-7, with 8 bases aligning to TRBD1. Germline loops: CDR1 MNHEY, CDR2 SVGEGT. This CDR3 is 17 amino acids long. J lost 1 base, V lost 4 bases, and 12 bases had no gene match. The CDR3 spells CASSSEAWTGRSYEQYF. DNA of the CDR3: TGTGCCAGCAGTTCCGAAGCCTGGACAGGGAGGTCCTACGAGCAGTACTTC.

This clonotype turned up a few times. CDR3 DNA: TGTGCCAGCAGCTTAGGGAGGGGGCGAGCCTACAATGAGCAGTTCTTC. It encodes CASSLGRGRAYNEQFF. The rearrangement links TRBV13 to TRBJ2-1; 7 positions match TRBD1. In germline, CDR1 is PRHDT, CDR2 FYEKMQ (reference sequence). CDR3 size: 16 residues. J was trimmed by 2 bases and V by 0 bases; bases with no gene match: 4.

The chain links TRBV20-1 to TRBJ1-2; weak D call: TRBD1 (6 bases). Trimming removed 4 bases at V and 0 bases at J, with 12 bases between. The CDR3 runs to 14 residues. Germline V gene lookup returns CDR1 DFQATT and CDR2 SNEGSKA (reference sequence). The CDR3 region is CSATTDRSNYGYTF. The CDR3 DNA reads TGCAGTGCTACAACGGACAGATCTAACTATGGCTACACCTTC.

This chain links TRBV4-3 with TRBJ2-1, with 7 bases identical to TRBD2. Germline assignment: CDR1 LGHNA and CDR2 YSLEER. V was clipped by 1 base and J by 9 bases; unmatched bases: 9. CDR3 length: 15 amino acids. Here the CDR3 reads CASSQGDYRSAEQFF. CDR3 DNA: TGCGCCAGCAGCCAAGGGGACTATAGGTCGGCTGAGCAGTTCTTC.

The rearrangement links TRBV18 to TRBJ2-3, with 8 bases identical to TRBD2. The length of the CDR3 is 16 residues. Germline trimming cut 1 base from V and 4 bases from J; bases unmatched to any gene: 7. Germline loops: CDR1 KGHSH, CDR2 LQKENI. The CDR3 loop is CASSPRQRGPADTQYF. The DNA of the CDR3 is TGTGCCAGCTCACCACGCCAGCGGGGGCCAGCAGATACGCAGTATTTT.

This clonotype was counted only a few times. The chain employs TRBV7-2 and TRBJ2-1; the match to TRBD2 covers 9 bases. The CDR3 loop spans 17 amino acids. J gave up 0 bases and V 1 base, and 4 bases lay outside the gene matches. Germline V gene sequence: CDR1 SGHTA, CDR2 FQGNSA. In DNA form, the CDR3 reads TGTGCCAGCAGCTTAGGTAGCGGGGGAAACTCCTACAATGAGCAGTTCTTC. It specifies CASSLGSGGNSYNEQFF.

This clonotype was detected only a few times. The chain links TRBV9 to TRBJ2-1; D not certain. V gave up 0 bases and J gave up 8 bases, with 15 bases separating them. The germline V gene encodes CDR1 SGDLS and CDR2 YYNGEE. This CDR3 has 15 residues. The CDR3: CASSVAPFRGDEQFF. The CDR3 DNA follows: TGTGCCAGCAGCGTAGCCCCCTTTCGAGGCGATGAGCAGTTCTTC.

Regarding this clonotype: This clone may be a read error of a much larger clone one base away. The rearrangement joins TRBV20-1 to TRBJ1-2; D remains unclear. Germline V gene sequence: CDR1 DFQATT, CDR2 SNEGSKA (reference sequence). The CDR3 spans 13 residues. CDR3 loop: CSAGESLGYGYTF. Here the CDR3 DNA reads TGCAGTGCTGGAGAAAGTCTCGGGTATGGCTACACCTTC.

The V gene is TRBV20-1, the J gene TRBJ2-3; no clear D. The CDR3 has 14 residues. CDR1 is DFQATT, CDR2 SNEGSKA, per germline (reference sequence). V lost 2 bases and J 0 bases, leaving 9 bases between the germline ends. This CDR3 reads CSARRATSTDTQYF. The DNA for the CDR3 is TGCAGTGCTAGAAGGGCGACTAGCACAGATACGCAGTATTTT.

As to this clonotype: A much bigger clone sits one base away, suggesting this may be a read error. The chain links TRBV29-1 to TRBJ2-5; TRBD1 might be the D (5 bases). The CDR3 is 13 residues long. CDR1 is SQVTM and CDR2 is ANQGSEA in the germline V gene. The CDR3 nucleotides are TGCAGCGTTGAAGAAGGGGAACAAGAGACCCAGAACTTC. It codes for CSVEEGEQETQNF.

This clonotype has more than one count but fewer than ten. This chain joins TRBV30 and TRBJ2-7; weak D call: TRBD1 (6 bases). Germline loops: CDR1 GTSNPN, CDR2 SVGIG (reference sequence). The CDR3 consists of 14 residues. Trimming removed 0 bases from V and 1 base from J, with 10 bases in between. Here the CDR3 reads CAWSVLQGSYEQYF. The CDR3 region has the DNA TGTGCCTGGAGTGTACTGCAGGGGTCCTACGAGCAGTACTTC.

This clonotype was seen only a few times. The J gene is TRBJ2-3, the V gene TRBV12-3 or TRBV12-4, with D perhaps TRBD1 or TRBD2 (5 bases each). Trimming left V 4 bases short and J 1 base short, with 9 bases between. The CDR3 covers 14 residues. CDR3 residues: CASSSGPRTDTQYF. In DNA form, the CDR3 reads TGTGCCAGCAGTTCGGGGCCTCGCACAGATACGCAGTATTTT.

This chain connects TRBV20-1 to TRBJ2-7; TRBD1 aligns across 8 bases. V dropped 5 bases and J dropped 3; count of bases not matched to a gene: 6. CDR3 length: 13 residues. Looked up from germline, CDR1 is DFQATT and CDR2 is SNEGSKA (reference sequence). CDR3 amino acids: CSAGQGGNYEQYF. CDR3 coding DNA: TGCAGTGCTGGACAGGGTGGTAACTACGAGCAGTACTTC.

This clonotype was observed a few times. This rearrangement joins TRBV28 to TRBJ2-1; TRBD2 is a possible D gene (6 bases). The CDR3 contains 18 residues. The germline V gene encodes CDR1 MDHEN and CDR2 SYDVKM. The V end lost 1 base, the J end lost 4 bases, and 20 bases lay between the germline ends. The CDR3 coding sequence is TGTGCCAGCAGTTTATTCAGGGACTCCCAAATGATATACAATGAGCAGTTCTTC. Translation gives CASSLFRDSQMIYNEQFF. The full variable domain, its missing parts supplied by reference TRBV28 and TRBJ2-1, is DVKVTQSSRYLVKRTGEKVFLECVQDMDHENMFWYRQDPGLGLRLIYFSYDVKMKEKGDIPEGYSVSREKKERFSLILESASTNQTSMYLCASSLFRDSQMIYNEQFFGPGTRLTVL.

Only one count was recorded for this clonotype. This chain uses TRBV12-3 or TRBV12-4 with TRBJ2-2; maybe TRBD2 (7 bases). The CDR3 consists of 13 residues. V lost 6 bases, J lost 10 bases, and 15 bases lay in between. The CDR3 coding sequence is TGTGCCAGCAGCCCCGGGGGGCCTGAGGAGCTGTTTTTT. This translates into CASSPGGPEELFF.

The CDR3 is CASSFDHRGDPRGTQYF. In DNA form, the CDR3 reads TGTGCCAGCAGTTTTGATCACCGTGGGGACCCTAGGGGGACCCAGTACTTC. The rearrangement uses TRBV27 and TRBJ2-4, with D perhaps given as TRBD1 or TRBD2 (5 bases each). The J call is doubtful: the DNA matches TRBJ2-5 better. In germline, CDR1 is MNHEY, CDR2 SMNVEV (reference sequence). CDR3 length: 17 amino acids.

V is TRBV27 and J is TRBJ1-3; D possibly corresponds to TRBD1 (5 bases). Germline V gives CDR1 MNHEY, CDR2 SMNVEV (reference sequence). The CDR3 loop spans 14 amino acids. With 6 bases removed from V and 4 bases from J, the gap between germline ends came to 13 bases. The CDR3 sequence: CASREGVNGNTIYF. CDR3 nucleotides: TGTGCCAGCAGGGAAGGGGTAAACGGAAACACCATATATTTT.

This chain uses TRBV11-2 with TRBJ2-3, with TRBD2 matching over 14 bases. Germline lookup yields CDR1 SGHAT and CDR2 FQNNGV. This CDR3 has 17 amino acids. V was clipped by 7 bases and J by 5 bases; unmatched bases: 11. Here the CDR3 DNA reads TGTGCCAGCACCCTAGGACTAGCGGGGGGTAATATAGATACGCAGTATTTT. Its protein is CASTLGLAGGNIDTQYF.

The chain links TRBV20-1 to TRBJ2-7; TRBD2 might be the D (5 bases). V was clipped by 3 bases and J by 2 bases, with 17 bases between them. Germline assignment: CDR1 DFQATT and CDR2 SNEGSKA (reference sequence). This CDR3 spans 15 amino acids. CDR3 loop: CSARRVRSGTYEQYF. As DNA, the CDR3 is TGCAGTGCTAGGAGGGTCCGGTCGGGAACCTACGAGCAGTACTTC.

The sample holds a few counts of this clonotype. This rearrangement joins TRBV9 to TRBJ2-7; tentative D call: TRBD2 (7 bases). Germline CDR1 SGDLS, CDR2 YYNGEE. V gave up 4 bases and J gave up 2 bases, with 19 bases separating them. The CDR3 runs to 16 residues. In DNA, the CDR3 is TGTGCCAGCAGCCCCCGGGGGCTAGCGGTGACCTACGAGCAGTACTTC. Translating it yields CASSPRGLAVTYEQYF.

This clonotype was seen a handful of times. This rearrangement joins TRBV5-1 to TRBJ2-7; possible D gene TRBD1, 6 bases. There are 14 residues in the CDR3. Germline values: CDR1 SGHRS, CDR2 YFSETQ. The V end was cut by 4 bases, the J end by 0 bases, with 11 bases between. The DNA of the CDR3 is TGCGCCAGCAGCATGACAGGCAGCTCCTACGAGCAGTACTTC. Its protein product is CASSMTGSSYEQYF.

The CDR3 sequence is CASSPYGTFNEQFF. CDR3 nucleotides: TGTGCCAGCAGCCCCTATGGGACGTTTAATGAGCAGTTCTTC. The chain recombines TRBV7-8 with TRBJ2-1; D might be TRBD1 or TRBD2, each matching 5 bases. Germline loops: CDR1 SGHVS, CDR2 FQNEAQ. The CDR3 length is 14 residues. Trimming shortened V by 5 bases and J by 7 bases, and 15 bases separated the two germline ends.

This clonotype was detected only a few times. The chain carries TRBV4-2 and TRBJ2-3, with 8 positions matching TRBD2. V lost 3 bases and J lost 3; bases outside the gene matches: 17. The CDR3 is 19 residues long. Germline V gene lookup returns CDR1 LGHNA and CDR2 YNFKEQ. The CDR3 sequence is CASSQTHTVNSGATDTQYF. For the CDR3, the DNA is TGTGCCAGCAGCCAGACTCACACAGTCAATAGCGGGGCAACAGATACGCAGTATTTT.

The chain uses TRBV7-9 and TRBJ2-7, with D possibly being TRBD1 (5 bases). Trimming cost V 4 bases and J 5 bases, with 12 bases left between them. The CDR3 runs to 13 residues. Germline CDR1 is SEHNR and CDR2 is FQNEAQ (reference sequence). The CDR3 protein is CASSSPQQDEQYF. CDR3 coding DNA: TGTGCCAGCAGCTCCCCCCAACAGGACGAGCAGTACTTC.

The chain combines TRBV3-1 with TRBJ1-5; tentative D call: TRBD1 (6 bases). With 2 bases removed from V and 9 bases from J, the gap between germline ends came to 14 bases. The CDR3 covers 14 residues. CDR1 and CDR2 (germline): LGHDT, YNNKEL (reference sequence). CDR3 amino acids: CASSQNRERAPQHF. The CDR3 coding sequence is TGTGCCAGCAGCCAAAACAGGGAAAGGGCGCCCCAGCATTTT.

This clonotype turned up a few times. The gene calls are TRBV5-5 and TRBJ2-5; the D gene is possibly TRBD2 (5 bases). V was pared by 3 bases and J by 4 bases, with 13 bases between. The CDR3 is made up of 14 amino acids. CDR1 SGHKS and CDR2 YYEKEE come from the germline V gene (reference sequence). The CDR3 nucleotides read TGTGCCAGCAGCTGGACTCAGACCCCAGAGACCCAGTACTTC. This codes for CASSWTQTPETQYF. Complete variable domain (other parts from reference TRBV5-5 and TRBJ2-5): DAGVTQSPTHLIKTRGQQVTLRCSPISGHKSVSWYQQVLGQGPQFIFQYYEKEERGRGNFPDRFSARQFPNYSSELNVNALLLGDSALYLCASSWTQTPETQYFGPGTRLLVL.

V is TRBV7-8 and J is TRBJ1-4, with D perhaps TRBD1 (6 bases). This CDR3 region has 15 residues. Trimming stripped 1 base from V and 4 bases from J, with 10 bases between. Germline CDR1 is SGHVS and CDR2 is FQNEAQ. Here the CDR3 DNA reads TGTGCCAGCAGCTTAGGCAGGGGTTATAATGAAAAACTGTTTTTT. Encoded protein: CASSLGRGYNEKLFF.

This clonotype occurred a few times. This sequence joins TRBV4-3 and TRBJ1-2; unclear D gene. There are 13 residues in the CDR3. Germline CDR1 and CDR2: LGHNA and YSLEER. Trimming removed 0 bases from V and 7 bases from J, with 9 bases in between. The CDR3 here is CASSQEDGSGYTF. The CDR3 coding sequence is TGCGCCAGCAGCCAAGAGGATGGTTCTGGCTACACCTTC.

This clonotype was picked up a small number of times. This chain joins TRBV4-1 and TRBJ2-1; 10 nucleotides line up with TRBD2. Germline-derived CDR1 and CDR2 are MGHRA and YSYEKL. The CDR3 is made up of 16 amino acids. The ends lost 0 bases at V and 8 bases at J; junction bases unmatched: 7. The CDR3 here is CASSQEERGGRDEQFF. DNA for the CDR3: TGCGCCAGCAGCCAAGAGGAGCGGGGGGGCCGCGATGAGCAGTTCTTC.

In its sample, this clonotype was seen a few times. The chain is built from TRBV7-9 and TRBJ2-7, with a possible D match to TRBD2 (7 bases). The CDR3 extends over 17 amino acids. Per germline, CDR1 SEHNR and CDR2 FQNEAQ (reference sequence). V lost 5 bases, J lost 3 bases, and 23 bases lay in between. DNA for the CDR3: TGTGCCAGCAGCCCCTCGGGGGGCTCCCTTGCCGACTACGAGCAGTACTTC. This codes for CASSPSGGSLADYEQYF.

Comment on this clonotype: The junction shows a germline mismatch at one end, possibly a read error. The chain links TRBV9 to TRBJ2-1; 12 nucleotides align to TRBD2. Per the germline V gene, CDR1 is SGDLS and CDR2 is YYNGEE. This CDR3 region has 16 residues. CDR3 bases: TGTGCCAGCAGCGTAGGACTAGCGGGGGTATACAATGAGCTGTTCTTC. The encoded protein is CASSVGLAGVYNELFF. Complete variable domain (other parts from reference TRBV9 and TRBJ2-1): DSGVTQTPKHLITATGQRVTLRCSPRSGDLSVYWYQQSLDQGLQFLIQYYNGEERAKGNILERFSAQQFPDLHSELNLSSLELGDSALYFCASSVGLAGVYNELFFGPGTRLTVL.